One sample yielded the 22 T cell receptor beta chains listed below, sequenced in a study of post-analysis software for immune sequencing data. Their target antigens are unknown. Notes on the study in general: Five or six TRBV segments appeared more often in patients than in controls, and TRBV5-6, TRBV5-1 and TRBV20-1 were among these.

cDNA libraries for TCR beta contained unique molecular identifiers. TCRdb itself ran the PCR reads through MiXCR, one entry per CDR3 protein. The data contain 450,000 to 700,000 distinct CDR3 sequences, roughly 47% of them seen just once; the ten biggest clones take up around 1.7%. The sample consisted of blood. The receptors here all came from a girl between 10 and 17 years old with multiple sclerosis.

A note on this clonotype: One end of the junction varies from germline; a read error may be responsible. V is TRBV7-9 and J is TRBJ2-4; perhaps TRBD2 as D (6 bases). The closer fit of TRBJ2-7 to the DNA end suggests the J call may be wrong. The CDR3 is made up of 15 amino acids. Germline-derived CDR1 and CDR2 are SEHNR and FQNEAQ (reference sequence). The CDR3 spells CAGSLALGSGYEQYF. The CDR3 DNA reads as TGTGCCGGCAGCTTAGCGCTTGGTAGCGGCTACGAGCAGTACTTC.

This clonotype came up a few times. The CDR3 sequence is CSAVGTRQGETQYF. DNA of the CDR3: TGCAGTGCTGTCGGAACCCGACAGGGGGAGACCCAGTACTTC. The V call is TRBV20-1, the J call TRBJ2-5; 8 bases align to TRBD1. CDR3 length equals 14 residues. The germline CDR1 and CDR2 sequences are DFQATT and SNEGSKA (reference sequence). V shed 5 bases and J 5 bases; nucleotides not matched to a gene: 10.

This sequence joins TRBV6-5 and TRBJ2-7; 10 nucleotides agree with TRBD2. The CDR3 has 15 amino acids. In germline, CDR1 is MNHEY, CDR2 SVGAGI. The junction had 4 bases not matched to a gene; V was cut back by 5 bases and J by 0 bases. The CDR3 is CASSLAGVTSYEQYF. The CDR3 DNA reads TGTGCCAGCAGTCTAGCGGGAGTAACCTCCTACGAGCAGTACTTC.

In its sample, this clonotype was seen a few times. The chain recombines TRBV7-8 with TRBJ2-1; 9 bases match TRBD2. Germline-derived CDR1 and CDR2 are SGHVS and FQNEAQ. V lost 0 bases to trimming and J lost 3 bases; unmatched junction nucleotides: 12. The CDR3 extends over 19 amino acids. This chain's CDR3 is CASSLAFEDSGGRYNEQFF. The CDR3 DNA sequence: TGTGCCAGCAGCTTAGCGTTCGAGGATAGCGGGGGCCGCTACAATGAGCAGTTCTTC.

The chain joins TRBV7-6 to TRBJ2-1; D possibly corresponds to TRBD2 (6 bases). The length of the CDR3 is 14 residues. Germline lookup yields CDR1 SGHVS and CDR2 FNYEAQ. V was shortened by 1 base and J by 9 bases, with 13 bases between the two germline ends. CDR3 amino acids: CASSLGGGAPEQFF. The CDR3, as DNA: TGTGCCAGCAGCTTAGGTGGCGGGGCGCCTGAGCAGTTCTTC.

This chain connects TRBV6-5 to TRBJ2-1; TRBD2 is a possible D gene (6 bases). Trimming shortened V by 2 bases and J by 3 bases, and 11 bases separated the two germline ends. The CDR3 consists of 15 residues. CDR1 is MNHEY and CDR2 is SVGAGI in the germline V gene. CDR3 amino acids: CASSYLSGFYNEQFF. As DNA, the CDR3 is TGTGCCAGCAGTTACCTGAGCGGGTTCTACAATGAGCAGTTCTTC.

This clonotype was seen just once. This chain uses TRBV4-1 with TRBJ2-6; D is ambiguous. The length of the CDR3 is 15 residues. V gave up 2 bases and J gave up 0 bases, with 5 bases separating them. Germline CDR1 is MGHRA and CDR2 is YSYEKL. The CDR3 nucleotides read TGCGCCAGCAGCCAATTTATCTCTGGGGCCAACGTCCTGACTTTC. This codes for CASSQFISGANVLTF.

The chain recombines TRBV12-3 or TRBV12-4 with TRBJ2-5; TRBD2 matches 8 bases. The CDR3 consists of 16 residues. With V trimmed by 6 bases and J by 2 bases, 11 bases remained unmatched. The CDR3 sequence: CASSTYPGGAQETQYF. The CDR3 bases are TGTGCCAGCAGCACCTACCCCGGGGGGGCTCAAGAGACCCAGTACTTC.

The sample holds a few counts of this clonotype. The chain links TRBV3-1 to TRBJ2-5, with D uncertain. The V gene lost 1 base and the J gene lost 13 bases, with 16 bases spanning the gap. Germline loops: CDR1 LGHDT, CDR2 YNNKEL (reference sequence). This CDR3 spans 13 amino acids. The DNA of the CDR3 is TGTGCCAGCAGCCAAGTCCCCTTAAACATTCGGTACTTC. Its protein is CASSQVPLNIRYF.

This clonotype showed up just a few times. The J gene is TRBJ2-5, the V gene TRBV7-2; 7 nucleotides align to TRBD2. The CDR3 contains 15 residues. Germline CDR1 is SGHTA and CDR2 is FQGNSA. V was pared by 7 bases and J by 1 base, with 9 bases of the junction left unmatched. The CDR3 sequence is CASTQWAGVQETQYF. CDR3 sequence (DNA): TGTGCCAGCACTCAGTGGGCGGGGGTCCAAGAGACCCAGTACTTC.

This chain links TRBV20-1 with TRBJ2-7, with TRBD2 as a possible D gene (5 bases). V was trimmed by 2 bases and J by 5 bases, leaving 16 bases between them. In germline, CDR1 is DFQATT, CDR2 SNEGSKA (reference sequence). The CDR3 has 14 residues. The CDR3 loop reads CSARHGERSDEQYF. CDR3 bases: TGCAGTGCTAGACACGGGGAGCGGTCGGACGAGCAGTACTTC.

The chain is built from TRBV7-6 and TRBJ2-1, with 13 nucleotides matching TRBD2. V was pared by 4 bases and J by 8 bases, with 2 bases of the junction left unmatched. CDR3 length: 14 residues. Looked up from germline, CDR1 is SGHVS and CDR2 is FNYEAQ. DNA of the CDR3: TGTGCCAGCAGCTGGACTAGCGGGGGCGATGAGCAGTTCTTC. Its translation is CASSWTSGGDEQFF.

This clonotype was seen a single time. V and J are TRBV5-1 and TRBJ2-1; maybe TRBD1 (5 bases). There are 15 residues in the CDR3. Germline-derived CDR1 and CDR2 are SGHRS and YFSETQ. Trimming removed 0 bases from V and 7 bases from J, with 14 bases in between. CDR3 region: CASSLEGPRSNEQFF. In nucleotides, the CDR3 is TGCGCCAGCAGCTTGGAGGGGCCGAGAAGTAATGAGCAGTTCTTC.

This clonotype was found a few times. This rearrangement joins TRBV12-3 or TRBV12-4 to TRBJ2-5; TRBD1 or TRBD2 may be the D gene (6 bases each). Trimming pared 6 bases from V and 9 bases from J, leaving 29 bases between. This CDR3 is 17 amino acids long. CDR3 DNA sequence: TGTGCCAGCAGGACAGGATTCGGGGGCGACCTCCCAGGGGCCCAGTACTTC. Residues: CASRTGFGGDLPGAQYF.

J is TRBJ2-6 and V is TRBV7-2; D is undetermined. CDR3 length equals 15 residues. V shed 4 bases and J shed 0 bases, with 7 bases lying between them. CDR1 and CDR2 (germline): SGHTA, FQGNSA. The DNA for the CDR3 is TGTGCCAGCAGCTCGCACTCCTCTGGGGCCAACGTCCTGACTTTC. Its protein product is CASSSHSSGANVLTF.

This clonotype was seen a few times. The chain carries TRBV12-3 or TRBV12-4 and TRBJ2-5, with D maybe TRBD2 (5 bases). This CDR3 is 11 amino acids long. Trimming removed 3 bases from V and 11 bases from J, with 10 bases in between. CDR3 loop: CASSFGREQYF. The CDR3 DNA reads TGTGCCAGCAGTTTCGGCCGGGAACAGTACTTC.

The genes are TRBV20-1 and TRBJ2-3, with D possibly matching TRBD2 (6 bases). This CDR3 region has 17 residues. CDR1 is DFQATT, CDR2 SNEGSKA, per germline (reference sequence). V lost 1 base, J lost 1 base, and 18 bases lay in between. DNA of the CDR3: TGCAGTGCTAGAGCAGGTAGCGGTGGTAGGGGCACAGATACGCAGTATTTT. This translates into CSARAGSGGRGTDTQYF.

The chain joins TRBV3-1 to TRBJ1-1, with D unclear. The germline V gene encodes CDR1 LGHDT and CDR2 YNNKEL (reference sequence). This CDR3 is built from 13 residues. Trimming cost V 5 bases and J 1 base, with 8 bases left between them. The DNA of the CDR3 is TGTGCCAGCAGCTTCCAGACGAACACTGAAGCTTTCTTT. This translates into CASSFQTNTEAFF. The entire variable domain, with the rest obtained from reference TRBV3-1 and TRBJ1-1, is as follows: DTAVSQTPKYLVTQMGNDKSIKCEQNLGHDTMYWYKQDSKKFLKIMFSYNNKELIINETVPNRFSPKSPDKAHLNLHINSLELGDSAVYFCASSFQTNTEAFFGQGTRLTVV.

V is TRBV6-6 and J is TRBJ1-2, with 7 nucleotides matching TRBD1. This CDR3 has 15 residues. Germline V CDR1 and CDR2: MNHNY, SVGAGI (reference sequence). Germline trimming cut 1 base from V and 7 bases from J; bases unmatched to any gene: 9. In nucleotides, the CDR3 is TGTGCCAGCAGTTACTTGACACAGGGGTCGGGTGGCTACACCTTC. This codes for CASSYLTQGSGGYTF.

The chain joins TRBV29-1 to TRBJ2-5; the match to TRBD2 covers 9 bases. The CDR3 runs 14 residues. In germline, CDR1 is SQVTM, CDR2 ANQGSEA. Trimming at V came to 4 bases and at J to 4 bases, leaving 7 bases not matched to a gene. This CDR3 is CSVVSGAGGETQYF. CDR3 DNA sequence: TGCAGCGTTGTATCCGGAGCGGGAGGAGAGACCCAGTACTTC. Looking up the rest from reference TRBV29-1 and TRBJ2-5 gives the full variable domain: SAVISQKPSRDICQRGTSLTIQCQVDSQVTMMFWYRQQPGQSLTLIATANQGSEATYESGFVIDKFPISRPNLTFSTLTVSNMSPEDSSIYLCSVVSGAGGETQYFGPGTRLLVL.

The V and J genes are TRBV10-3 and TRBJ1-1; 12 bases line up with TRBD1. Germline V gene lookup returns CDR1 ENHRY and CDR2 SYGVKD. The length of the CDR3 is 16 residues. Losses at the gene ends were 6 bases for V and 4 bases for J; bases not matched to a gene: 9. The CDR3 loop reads CAISVPGQGATTEAFF. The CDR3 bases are TGTGCCATCAGCGTCCCGGGACAGGGGGCGACCACTGAAGCTTTCTTT.

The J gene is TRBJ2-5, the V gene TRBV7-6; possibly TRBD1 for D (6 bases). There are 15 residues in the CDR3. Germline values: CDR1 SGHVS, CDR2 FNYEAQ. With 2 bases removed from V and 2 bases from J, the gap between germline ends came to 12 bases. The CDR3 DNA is TGTGCCAGCAGCTTAAGGTCGGACAGTCAAGAGACCCAGTACTTC. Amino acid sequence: CASSLRSDSQETQYF.